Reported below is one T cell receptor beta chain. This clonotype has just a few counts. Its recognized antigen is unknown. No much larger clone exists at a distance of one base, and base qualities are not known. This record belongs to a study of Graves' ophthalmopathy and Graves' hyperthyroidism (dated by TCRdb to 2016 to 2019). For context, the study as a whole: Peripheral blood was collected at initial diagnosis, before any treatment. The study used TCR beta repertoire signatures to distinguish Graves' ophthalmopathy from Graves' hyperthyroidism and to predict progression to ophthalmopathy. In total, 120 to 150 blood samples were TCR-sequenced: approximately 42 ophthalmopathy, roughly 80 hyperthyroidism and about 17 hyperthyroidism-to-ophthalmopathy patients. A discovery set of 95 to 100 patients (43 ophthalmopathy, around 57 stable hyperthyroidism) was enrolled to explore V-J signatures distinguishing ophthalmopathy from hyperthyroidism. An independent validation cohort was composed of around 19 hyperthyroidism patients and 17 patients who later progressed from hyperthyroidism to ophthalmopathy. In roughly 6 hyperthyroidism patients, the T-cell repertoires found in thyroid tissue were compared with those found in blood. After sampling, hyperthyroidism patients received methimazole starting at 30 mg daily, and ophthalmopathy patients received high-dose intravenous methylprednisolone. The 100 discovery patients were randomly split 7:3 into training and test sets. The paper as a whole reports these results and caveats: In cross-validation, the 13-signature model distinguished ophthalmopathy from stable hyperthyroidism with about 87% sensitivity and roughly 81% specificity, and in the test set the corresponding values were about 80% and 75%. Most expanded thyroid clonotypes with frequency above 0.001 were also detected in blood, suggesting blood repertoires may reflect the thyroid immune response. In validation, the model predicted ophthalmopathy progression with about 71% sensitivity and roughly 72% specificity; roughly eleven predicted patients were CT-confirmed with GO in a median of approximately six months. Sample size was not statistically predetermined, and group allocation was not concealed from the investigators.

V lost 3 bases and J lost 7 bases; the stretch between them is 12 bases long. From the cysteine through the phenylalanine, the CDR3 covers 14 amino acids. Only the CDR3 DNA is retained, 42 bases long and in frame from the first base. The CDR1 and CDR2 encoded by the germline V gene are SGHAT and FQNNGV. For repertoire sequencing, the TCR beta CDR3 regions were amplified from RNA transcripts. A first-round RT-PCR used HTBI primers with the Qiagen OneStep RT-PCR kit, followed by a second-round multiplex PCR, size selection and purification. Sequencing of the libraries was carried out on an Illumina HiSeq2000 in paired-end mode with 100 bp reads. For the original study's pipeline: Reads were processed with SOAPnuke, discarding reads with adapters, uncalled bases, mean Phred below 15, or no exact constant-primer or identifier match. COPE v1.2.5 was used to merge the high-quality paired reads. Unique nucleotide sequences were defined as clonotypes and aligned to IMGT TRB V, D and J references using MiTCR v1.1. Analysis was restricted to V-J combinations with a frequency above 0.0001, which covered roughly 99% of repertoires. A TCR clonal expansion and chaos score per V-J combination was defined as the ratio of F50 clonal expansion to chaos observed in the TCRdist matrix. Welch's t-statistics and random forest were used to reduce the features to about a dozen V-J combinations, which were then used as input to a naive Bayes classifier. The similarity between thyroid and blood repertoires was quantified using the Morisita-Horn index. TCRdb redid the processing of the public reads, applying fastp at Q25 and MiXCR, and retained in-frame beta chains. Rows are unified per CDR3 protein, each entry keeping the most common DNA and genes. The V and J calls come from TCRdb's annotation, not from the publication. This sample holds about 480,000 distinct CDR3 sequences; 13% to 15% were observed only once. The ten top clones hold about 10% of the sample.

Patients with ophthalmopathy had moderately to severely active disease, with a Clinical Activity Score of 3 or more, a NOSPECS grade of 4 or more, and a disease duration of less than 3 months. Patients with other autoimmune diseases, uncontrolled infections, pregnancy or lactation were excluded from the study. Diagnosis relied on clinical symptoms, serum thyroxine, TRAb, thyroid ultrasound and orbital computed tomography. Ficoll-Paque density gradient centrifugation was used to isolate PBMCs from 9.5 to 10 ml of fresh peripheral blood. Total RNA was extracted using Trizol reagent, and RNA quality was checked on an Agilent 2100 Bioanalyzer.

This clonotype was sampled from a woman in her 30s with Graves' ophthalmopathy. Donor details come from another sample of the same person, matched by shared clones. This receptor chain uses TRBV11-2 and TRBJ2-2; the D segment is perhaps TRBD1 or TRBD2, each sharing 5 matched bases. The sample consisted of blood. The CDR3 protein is CASSLRGVNGELFF. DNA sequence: TGTGCCAGCAGCTTGAGGGGCGTGAACGGGGAGCTGTTTTTT. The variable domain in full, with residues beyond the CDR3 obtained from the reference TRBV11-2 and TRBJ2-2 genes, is EAGVAQSPRYKIIEKRQSVAFWCNPISGHATLYWYQQILGQGPKLLIQFQNNGVVDDSQLPKDRFSAERLKGVDSTLKIQPAKLEDSAVYLCASSLRGVNGELFFGEGSRLTVL.